The next 31 T cell receptor beta chains were all read from a single sample in a study of T cell repertoires in cytomegalovirus infection. TCRdb analysed the reads with MiXCR anew, one entry per CDR3 protein. Altogether about 60,000 distinct CDR3 sequences are present, 20% to 25% being singletons, with the ten largest covering 60% to 75%. Antigens of these TCRs are unknown. The source was CD8+ T cells from cultured PBMCs, collected from culture after CMV antigen stimulation. The source of these receptors is a human donor in good health (CMV status not recorded). Some clones in this sample may be carry-over from other donors' samples.

Only a few counts were recorded for this clonotype. This sequence joins TRBV10-3 and TRBJ1-1, with D possibly being TRBD1 (5 bases). CDR1 is ENHRY, CDR2 SYGVKD, per germline. V was cut by 0 bases and J by 2 bases, with 13 bases left in between. The CDR3 contains 16 residues. In nucleotides, the CDR3 is TGTGCCATCAGTGAGTCGGCAGGGCCTGAAAACACTGAAGCTTTCTTT. The encoded protein is CAISESAGPENTEAFF.

The gene calls are TRBV7-2 and TRBJ2-3; D may be TRBD2 (7 bases). V was cut by 5 bases and J by 5 bases, with 17 bases left in between. The CDR3 extends over 15 amino acids. Germline V CDR1 and CDR2: SGHTA, FQGNSA. CDR3 in amino acids: CASSQTGGPLDTQYF. The CDR3 DNA reads TGTGCCAGCAGCCAAACCGGGGGGCCTTTAGATACGCAGTATTTT.

The chain combines TRBV4-2 with TRBJ1-6; tentatively, D is TRBD1 (6 bases). CDR3 length equals 15 residues. V was trimmed by 2 bases and J by 10 bases, leaving 15 bases between them. The germline gives CDR1 LGHNA, CDR2 YNFKEQ. In DNA, the CDR3 is TGTGCCAGCAGCCAACGAAACAGGGACGAGTCACCCCTCCACTTT. Amino acid sequence: CASSQRNRDESPLHF.

This clonotype has a handful of counts. The chain employs TRBV7-2 and TRBJ2-5; D gene unclear. The CDR3 has 13 amino acids. Germline V CDR1 and CDR2: SGHTA, FQGNSA. Trimming took off 1 base at V and 5 bases at J, with 8 bases between the two ends. The CDR3 sequence is CASSLDQMETQYF. CDR3 sequence (DNA): TGTGCCAGCAGCTTAGATCAGATGGAGACCCAGTACTTC.

In its sample, this clonotype was seen a few times. The rearrangement joins TRBV7-8 to TRBJ1-2, with TRBD1 as a possible D gene (6 bases). With 1 base removed from V and 7 bases from J, the gap between germline ends came to 13 bases. This CDR3 region has 14 residues. Germline V lookup: CDR1 SGHVS, CDR2 FQNEAQ. CDR3 DNA: TGTGCCAGCAGCTTAGAATTCGGGGGGCCTGGCTACACCTTC. It codes for CASSLEFGGPGYTF.

The gene calls are TRBV7-2 and TRBJ2-2, with a tentative D call TRBD2 (7 bases). This CDR3 comprises 16 residues. Germline values: CDR1 SGHTA, CDR2 FQGNSA. The V end lost 5 bases, the J end lost 1 base, and 14 bases lay between the germline ends. The CDR3 DNA reads TGTGCCAGCAGCCCCCGCGGGGGCGTGAACACCGGGGAGCTGTTTTTT. Its protein product is CASSPRGGVNTGELFF. The variable domain in full, with the rest retrieved from reference TRBV7-2 and TRBJ2-2, is GAGVSQSPSNKVTEKGKDVELRCDPISGHTALYWYRQSLGQGLEFLIYFQGNSAPDKSGLPSDRFSAERTGGSVSTLTIQRTQQEDSAVYLCASSPRGGVNTGELFFGEGSRLTVL.

The genes are TRBV27 and TRBJ1-5, with 9 bases aligning to TRBD1. J was trimmed by 0 bases and V by 3 bases; bases with no gene match: 12. The germline gives CDR1 MNHEY, CDR2 SMNVEV (reference sequence). CDR3 length equals 19 residues. CDR3 nucleotides: TGTGCCAGCAGTTTGATCCCCCCGGGACAGGGATATAGCAATCAGCCCCAGCATTTT. Protein: CASSLIPPGQGYSNQPQHF.

This clonotype was detected many times. The V gene is TRBV12-3 or TRBV12-4, the J gene TRBJ1-6; D call uncertain. There are 13 residues in the CDR3. Trimming shortened V by 6 bases and J by 0 bases, and 3 bases separated the two germline ends. The chain's CDR3 is CASRGSYNSPLHF. CDR3 DNA sequence: TGTGCCAGCAGGGGCTCCTATAATTCACCCCTCCACTTT.

This rearrangement joins TRBV2 to TRBJ1-2, with no clear D. CDR1 and CDR2 (germline): SNHLY, FYNNEI. The germline V and J ends were trimmed by 2 bases and 5 bases, with 9 bases remaining between them. The CDR3 totals 13 residues. The CDR3 here is CASSETASYGYTF. For the CDR3, the DNA is TGTGCCAGCAGTGAAACGGCATCTTATGGCTACACCTTC.

The V and J genes are TRBV7-3 and TRBJ1-1; no clear D. Germline CDR1 and CDR2: SGHTA and FQGTGA. V lost 2 bases and J lost 2, with 6 bases in between. The CDR3 consists of 13 residues. CDR3 bases: TGTGCCAGCAGCTTAGGGTATAACACTGAAGCTTTCTTT. Amino acids: CASSLGYNTEAFF. Variable domain in full (rest from reference TRBV7-3 and TRBJ1-1): GAGVSQTPSNKVTEKGKYVELRCDPISGHTALYWYRQSLGQGPEFLIYFQGTGAADDSGLPNDRFFAVRPEGSVSTLKIQRTERGDSAVYLCASSLGYNTEAFFGQGTRLTVV.

The table lists this clonotype with a few counts. The chain links TRBV12-3 or TRBV12-4 to TRBJ1-2, with D uncertain. CDR3 size: 14 residues. Trimming left V 3 bases short and J 4 bases short, with 12 bases between. DNA of the CDR3: TGTGCCAGCAGTTTGGGAGGGCCTGGCTATGGCTACACCTTC. It specifies CASSLGGPGYGYTF.

This clonotype has a handful of counts. The rearrangement uses TRBV6-6 and TRBJ2-3; D is possibly TRBD2 (6 bases). The ends were cut back, 2 bases at V and 5 bases at J, with 29 bases in the middle. Germline V gene lookup returns CDR1 MNHNY and CDR2 SVGAGI (reference sequence). CDR3 length: 20 residues. CDR3 residues: CASSYPPIPSGGTDKDTQYF. The CDR3, as DNA: TGTGCCAGCAGTTACCCCCCCATCCCCTCCGGCGGGACGGACAAAGATACGCAGTATTTT.

J is TRBJ1-1 and V is TRBV6-6; TRBD1 aligns across 7 bases. The CDR3 is made up of 13 amino acids. V lost 2 bases and J lost 6; bases outside the gene matches: 3. From germline, CDR1 is MNHNY and CDR2 SVGAGI (reference sequence). This chain's CDR3 is CASSYTTGPEAFF. The CDR3 DNA is TGTGCCAGCAGTTACACGACAGGGCCTGAAGCTTTCTTT.

Here the CDR3 DNA reads TGTGCCATACCGGGACAGGGGAGCGCCGGGGAGCTGTTTTTT. It codes for CAIPGQGSAGELFF. The rearrangement uses TRBV6-6 and TRBJ2-2; 10 nucleotides align to TRBD1. This CDR3 is built from 14 residues. J lost 6 bases, V lost 10 bases, and 8 bases had no gene match. CDR1 and CDR2 from the germline V gene are MNHNY and SVGAGI (reference sequence).

This clonotype was detected only a few times. CDR3 sequence (DNA): TGTGCCAGTATTGGCCGGATGAACACTGAAGCTTTCTTT. This encodes CASIGRMNTEAFF. The chain combines TRBV28 with TRBJ1-1; no clear D. In germline, CDR1 is MDHEN, CDR2 SYDVKM. CDR3 length equals 13 residues. V was cut by 9 bases and J by 0 bases, with 11 bases left in between.

This clonotype has more than one count but fewer than ten. The rearrangement joins TRBV7-2 to TRBJ1-5; D is unresolved. The CDR3 runs to 17 residues. V was pared by 3 bases and J by 2 bases, with 17 bases between. Germline CDR1 reads SGHTA; CDR2 reads FQGNSA. DNA of the CDR3: TGTGCCAGCAGCTTTTTCAGTGGGGAAATAGGCAATCAGCCCCAGCATTTT. It is translated as CASSFFSGEIGNQPQHF.

V gene TRBV5-6 combines with J gene TRBJ2-1; D might be TRBD1 (6 bases). Germline CDR1 and CDR2: SGHDT and YYEEEE. The V gene lost 2 bases and the J gene lost 0 bases, with 12 bases spanning the gap. This CDR3 spans 16 amino acids. The DNA of the CDR3 is TGTGCCAGCAGCTTATGGATAGGGGGCTCCTACAATGAGCAGTTCTTC. This sequence encodes CASSLWIGGSYNEQFF.

The rearrangement joins TRBV7-9 to TRBJ2-1; TRBD1 might be the D (6 bases). The length of the CDR3 is 15 residues. CDR1 and CDR2 (germline): SEHNR, FQNEAQ (reference sequence). The V end lost 4 bases, the J end lost 5 bases, and 15 bases lay between the germline ends. The CDR3 DNA follows: TGTGCCAGCAGCTCCGGGACAAGGGGCCACAATGAGCAGTTCTTC. This sequence encodes CASSSGTRGHNEQFF. Looking up the rest from reference TRBV7-9 and TRBJ2-1 gives the full variable domain: DTGVSQNPRHKITKRGQNVTFRCDPISEHNRLYWYRQTLGQGPEFLTYFQNEAQLEKSRLLSDRFSAERPKGSFSTLEIQRTEQGDSAMYLCASSSGTRGHNEQFFGPGTRLTVL.

This clonotype has more than one count but fewer than ten. In DNA, the CDR3 is TGTGCCAGCAGCTCCGGACTAGCGTGGCAGTACTTC. Protein product: CASSSGLAWQYF. V gene TRBV7-2 combines with J gene TRBJ2-7; 9 bases agree with TRBD2. Trimming took 4 bases from V and 9 from J; bases not matched to a gene: 4. The germline gives CDR1 SGHTA, CDR2 FQGNSA. The CDR3 contains 12 residues. The complete variable domain, with remaining parts taken from reference TRBV7-2 and TRBJ2-7, reads GAGVSQSPSNKVTEKGKDVELRCDPISGHTALYWYRQSLGQGLEFLIYFQGNSAPDKSGLPSDRFSAERTGGSVSTLTIQRTQQEDSAVYLCASSSGLAWQYFGPGTRLTVT.

The chain has TRBV27 and TRBJ2-5, with TRBD2 matching 8 bases. Germline V gene lookup returns CDR1 MNHEY and CDR2 SMNVEV (reference sequence). With 4 bases clipped from V and 1 base from J, the junction kept 5 bases outside the gene matches. The CDR3 extends over 15 amino acids. CDR3 protein: CASSSPGGAQETQYF. DNA for the CDR3: TGTGCCAGCAGTTCCCCCGGGGGGGCCCAAGAGACCCAGTACTTC.

The chain recombines TRBV7-3 with TRBJ2-2; the D is unclear. Between the trimmed V and J ends, which lost 1 base and 6 bases, there was a span of 3 bases. This CDR3 is built from 12 residues. The V gene's germline CDR1 is SGHTA and CDR2 FQGTGA. The CDR3 nucleotides are TGTGCCAGCAGCTTAATTCCCGGGGAGCTGTTTTTT. Translation: CASSLIPGELFF.

This clonotype was found a few times. The chain recombines TRBV10-3 with TRBJ2-1; D gene unclear. V dropped 2 bases and J dropped 0 bases, with 8 bases sitting between them. CDR1 ENHRY and CDR2 SYGVKD come from the germline V gene. The CDR3 has 15 amino acids. DNA for the CDR3: TGTGCCATCAGTGAGGAACACCTCTCCTACAATGAGCAGTTCTTC. Amino acids: CAISEEHLSYNEQFF.

In its sample, this clonotype was seen a few times. V and J are TRBV7-2 and TRBJ2-5, with TRBD1 identical over 7 bases. The J segment lost 5 bases and the V segment lost 4 bases, leaving 13 bases of the junction unmatched. Germline lookup yields CDR1 SGHTA and CDR2 FQGNSA. This CDR3 has 16 residues. In nucleotides, the CDR3 is TGTGCCAGCAGCTCTCCCCGGGACAGCTCTCGGGAGACCCAGTACTTC. Translating gives CASSSPRDSSRETQYF. Full variable domain (remainder filled in from reference TRBV7-2 and TRBJ2-5): GAGVSQSPSNKVTEKGKDVELRCDPISGHTALYWYRQSLGQGLEFLIYFQGNSAPDKSGLPSDRFSAERTGGSVSTLTIQRTQQEDSAVYLCASSSPRDSSRETQYFGPGTRLLVL.

This clonotype was observed a handful of times. The chain joins TRBV27 to TRBJ2-6; D may match TRBD1 or TRBD2 (5 bases each). Trimming removed 2 bases at V and 2 bases at J, with 7 bases between. Germline-derived CDR1 and CDR2 are MNHEY and SMNVEV (reference sequence). This CDR3 contains 15 residues. CDR3 nucleotides: TGTGCCAGCAGTTTAGGGGGAACTGGGGCCAACGTCCTGACTTTC. Translating gives CASSLGGTGANVLTF.

This clonotype was observed a handful of times. This rearrangement joins TRBV7-9 to TRBJ1-2; D remains unclear. Trimming took 1 base from V and 4 from J, leaving 7 bases between them. Germline lookup yields CDR1 SEHNR and CDR2 FQNEAQ (reference sequence). There are 13 residues in the CDR3. The CDR3 nucleotides are TGTGCCAGCAGCTTAGGGAATGTCTATGGCTACACCTTC. Encoded protein: CASSLGNVYGYTF.

The chain links TRBV7-2 to TRBJ1-2; tentatively, D is TRBD1 (5 bases). The germline V gene has CDR1 SGHTA and CDR2 FQGNSA. This CDR3 spans 14 amino acids. V lost 5 bases and J 2 bases, leaving 12 bases between the germline ends. This CDR3 reads CASSPGRRNYGYTF. The CDR3, as DNA: TGTGCCAGCAGCCCGGGACGGCGGAACTATGGCTACACCTTC.

The chain uses TRBV12-3 or TRBV12-4 and TRBJ2-2; D is unclear. The V and J ends lost 5 bases and 11 bases respectively, with 12 bases between them. This CDR3 is built from 12 residues. CDR3 in amino acids: CASSVGRRELFF. In nucleotides, the CDR3 is TGTGCCAGCAGTGTAGGACGGCGCGAGCTGTTTTTT.

This clonotype has just a few counts. V usage is TRBV28 and J usage is TRBJ1-4; 10 bases are shared with TRBD1. This CDR3 has 16 residues. Unmatched junction bases numbered 7, after V lost 2 bases and J lost 7 bases. Germline V lookup: CDR1 MDHEN, CDR2 SYDVKM. The CDR3 loop is CASSLALGTGVEKLFF. The CDR3 DNA reads as TGTGCCAGCAGTTTAGCGCTCGGGACAGGGGTTGAAAAACTGTTTTTT.

The V call is TRBV4-2, the J call TRBJ1-1; no definite D call. V lost 0 bases and J lost 8, with 13 bases in between. The CDR3 is 14 residues long. Germline CDR1 and CDR2: LGHNA and YNFKEQ. DNA of the CDR3: TGTGCCAGCAGCCAAGAGGCTCTGGAATCCGAAGCTTTCTTT. Its protein is CASSQEALESEAFF.

A word on this clonotype: A read error may account for a junction end that differs from germline. The chain has TRBV7-7 and TRBJ2-5, with D maybe TRBD2 (5 bases). The length of the CDR3 is 14 residues. Germline V lookup: CDR1 SSHAT, CDR2 FNYEAQ (reference sequence). DNA of the CDR3: TGTGCTAGCAGCTTAAGGCTAGCCCAAGAGACCCAGTACTTC. Translating it yields CASSLRLAQETQYF.

This clonotype was counted a few times. The genes are TRBV7-8 and TRBJ1-2, with TRBD1 as a possible D gene (5 bases). Trimming stripped 1 base from V and 6 bases from J, with 15 bases between. Germline V gene sequence: CDR1 SGHVS, CDR2 FQNEAQ. This CDR3 is built from 15 residues. CDR3 in DNA: TGTGCCAGCAGCTTAGAATTCGGGGCCCCTGATGGCTACACCTTC. Residues: CASSLEFGAPDGYTF.